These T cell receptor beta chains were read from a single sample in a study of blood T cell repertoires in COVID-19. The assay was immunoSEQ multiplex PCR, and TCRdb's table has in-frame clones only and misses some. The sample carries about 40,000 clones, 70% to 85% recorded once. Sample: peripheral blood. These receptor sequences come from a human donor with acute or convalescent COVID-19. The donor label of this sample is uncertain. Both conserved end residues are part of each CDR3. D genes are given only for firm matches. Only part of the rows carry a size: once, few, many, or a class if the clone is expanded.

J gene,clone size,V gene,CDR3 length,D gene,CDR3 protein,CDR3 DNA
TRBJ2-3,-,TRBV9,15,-,CASSALTSYTDTQYF,TGTGCCAGCAGCGCCCTAACTAGCTACACAGATACGCAGTATTTT
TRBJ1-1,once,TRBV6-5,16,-,CASSYSWGEWYTEAFF,TGTGCCAGCAGTTACTCGTGGGGGGAGTGGTACACTGAAGCTTTCTTT
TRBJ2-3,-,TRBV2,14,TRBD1,CASRPRTGEDTQYF,TGTGCCAGCAGACCTCGGACAGGGGAAGATACGCAGTATTTT
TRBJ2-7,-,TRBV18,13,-,CASSYGGVREQYF,TGTGCCAGCTCATACGGAGGTGTGAGGGAGCAGTACTTC
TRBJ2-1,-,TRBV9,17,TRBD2,CASSPPGLAGGLNEQFF,TGTGCCAGCAGCCCGCCGGGACTAGCGGGGGGGCTGAATGAGCAGTTCTTC
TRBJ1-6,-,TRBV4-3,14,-,CASSQEGANSPLHF,TGCGCCAGCAGCCAAGAGGGGGCCAATTCACCCCTCCACTTT
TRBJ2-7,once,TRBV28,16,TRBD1,CASSLASPGQGYEQYF,TGTGCCAGCAGTTTGGCCTCCCCGGGACAGGGCTACGAGCAGTACTTC
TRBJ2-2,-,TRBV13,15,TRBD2,CASRVAGSNTGELFF,TGTGCCAGCAGGGTAGCGGGGTCGAACACCGGGGAGCTGTTTTTT
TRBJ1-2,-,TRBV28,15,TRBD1,CASRKTGTGSGGYTF,TGTGCCAGCAGGAAAACCGGGACAGGGTCTGGTGGCTACACCTTC
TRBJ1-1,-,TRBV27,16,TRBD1,CASRLSGTGMNTEAFF,TGTGCCAGCAGGCTTTCCGGGACAGGCATGAACACTGAAGCTTTCTTT
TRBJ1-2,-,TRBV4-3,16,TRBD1,CASSPNVGQGAVGYTF,TGCGCCAGCAGCCCAAATGTCGGACAGGGGGCGGTTGGCTACACCTTC
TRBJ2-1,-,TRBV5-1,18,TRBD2,CASSPRTSGNLSYNEQFF,TGCGCCAGCAGCCCGCGGACTAGCGGGAACCTATCCTACAATGAGCAGTTCTTC
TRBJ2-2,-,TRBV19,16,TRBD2,CASSVKTSGVPGELFF,TGTGCCAGTAGTGTAAAGACTAGCGGGGTCCCCGGGGAGCTGTTTTTT
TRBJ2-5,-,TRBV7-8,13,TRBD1,CASTPGQWETQYF,TGTGCCAGCACACCGGGACAGTGGGAGACCCAGTACTTC
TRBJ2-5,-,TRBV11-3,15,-,CASSQGSRGDETQYF,TGTGCCAGCAGCCAAGGCAGCAGGGGTGACGAGACCCAGTACTTC
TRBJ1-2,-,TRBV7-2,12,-,CASSLSTYGYTF,TGTGCCAGCAGCTTAAGTACTTACGGCTACACCTTC
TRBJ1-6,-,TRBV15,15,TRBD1,CATSERRQGNSPLHF,TGTGCCACCAGCGAGCGGAGACAGGGCAATTCACCCCTCCACTTT
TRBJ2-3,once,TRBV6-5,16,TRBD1,CASSYGQGASTDTQYF,TGTGCCAGCAGTTACGGACAGGGGGCTAGCACAGATACGCAGTATTTT
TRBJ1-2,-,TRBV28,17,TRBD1,CASTQPGGQARNYGYTF,TGTGCCAGCACCCAACCCGGGGGACAGGCGCGTAACTATGGCTACACCTTC
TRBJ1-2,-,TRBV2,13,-,CASRTGINYGYTF,TGTGCCAGCAGGACCGGGATAAACTATGGCTACACCTTC
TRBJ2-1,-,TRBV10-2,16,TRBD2,CASSDPGTSRHNEQFF,TGCGCCAGCAGTGACCCCGGGACTAGCAGACACAATGAGCAGTTCTTC
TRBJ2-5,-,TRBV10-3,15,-,CAISGNREFGETQYF,TGTGCCATCAGCGGGAACAGGGAATTTGGAGAGACCCAGTACTTC
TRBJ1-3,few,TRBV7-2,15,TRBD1,CASSLGGQSRYTIYF,TGTGCCAGCAGCTTAGGGGGACAGTCGCGATACACCATATATTTT
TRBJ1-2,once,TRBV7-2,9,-,CRLADGYTF,TGTAGACTCGCAGATGGCTACACCTTC
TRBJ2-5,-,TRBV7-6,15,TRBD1,CASSPGQGERETQYF,TGTGCCAGCAGCCCGGGACAGGGCGAAAGGGAGACCCAGTACTTC
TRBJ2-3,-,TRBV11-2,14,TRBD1,CASSLDRGPDTQYF,TGTGCCAGCAGCTTAGACAGGGGGCCAGATACGCAGTATTTT
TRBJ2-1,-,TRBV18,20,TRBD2,CASSKRTSGGGPSSYNEQFF,TGTGCCAGCTCAAAACGGACTAGCGGGGGGGGACCTAGCTCCTACAATGAGCAGTTCTTC
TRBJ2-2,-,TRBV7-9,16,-,CATSTSSDKNTGELFF,TGTGCCACCTCAACGAGTAGTGACAAGAACACCGGGGAGCTGTTTTTT
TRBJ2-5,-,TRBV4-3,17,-,CASSQAQGAGVSRTQYF,TGCGCCAGCAGCCAGGCCCAGGGGGCGGGGGTTTCGCGGACCCAGTACTTC
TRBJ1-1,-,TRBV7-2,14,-,CASSLVQGLTEAFF,TGTGCCAGCAGCTTAGTACAGGGTCTCACTGAAGCTTTCTTT
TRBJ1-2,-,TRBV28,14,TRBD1,CASRIRDRDYGYTF,TGTGCCAGCAGGATCCGGGACAGGGACTATGGCTACACCTTC
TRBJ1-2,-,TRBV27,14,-,CASSLRGANYGYTF,TGTGCCAGCAGTTTACGGGGAGCTAACTATGGCTACACCTTC
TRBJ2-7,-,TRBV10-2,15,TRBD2,CASSGRGLADYEQYF,TGCGCCAGCAGCGGAAGGGGACTAGCGGATTACGAGCAGTACTTC
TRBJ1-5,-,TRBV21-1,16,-,CASSHIGKGSHQPQHF,TGTGCCAGCAGCCACATAGGGAAGGGGTCGCATCAGCCCCAGCATTTT